This T cell receptor (beta chain) is drawn from a study of response to subunit inactivated influenza vaccine. Germline lookup yields CDR1 SGHRS and CDR2 YFSETQ. This CDR3 comprises 13 residues. V dropped 5 bases and J dropped 2; count of bases not matched to a gene: 2. TCRdb ran MiXCR on the RT-PCR reads and lists one entry per CDR3 protein. The sample has hundreds of thousands of distinct CDR3 sequences, 14% seen once. In this sample, this clonotype turned up a few times. This sample comprised PBMCs from blood, obtained roughly 2 weeks before vaccination. The chain employs TRBV5-1 and TRBJ2-3; 7 nucleotides align to TRBD2. The TCR sequence derives from a man aged 50 to 59 who received an inactivated influenza vaccine. Here the CDR3 reads CASRAGDTDTQYF. CDR3 nucleotide sequence: TGCGCCAGCAGGGCGGGGGACACAGATACGCAGTATTTT.